This is a list of T cell receptor beta chains from one sample in a study of T-cell memory formation after mild COVID-19. TCRdb re-called the 5' RACE reads through MiXCR, storing one row per CDR3 protein. The table has around 370,000 distinct CDR3 sequences, 20% to 25% seen once. The sample comprised PBMCs or a T cell subset sorted from them (not recorded which). The receptor set was obtained from an adult woman who had mild COVID-19 (a few samples of this study predate the infection). Cell type and time point are not known. The CDR3 runs from the conserved cysteine through the conserved F or W. D genes are given only for firm matches. Size is omitted from some rows. Given values are once, few, many or a class for expanded clones.

j_call v_call d_call clone_size cdr3_aa cdr3_nt
TRBJ1-2 TRBV12-3/TRBV12-4 . . CASSLSGYSSYGYTF TGTGCCAGCAGTTTATCGGGGTACAGCAGCTATGGCTACACCTTC
TRBJ1-5 TRBV5-1 TRBD1 few CASSSGTDNQPQHF TGCGCCAGCAGCTCCGGGACAGACAATCAGCCCCAGCATTTT
TRBJ1-6 TRBV12-3/TRBV12-4 . . CASSLVGKSPLHF TGTGCCAGCAGTTTAGTAGGGAAATCACCCCTCCACTTT
TRBJ2-7 TRBV11-2 . . CASSPDHYEQYF TGTGCCAGCAGCCCGGACCACTACGAGCAGTACTTC
TRBJ2-7 TRBV12-3/TRBV12-4 TRBD2 . CASSLNPGGEQYF TGTGCCAGCAGTTTAAACCCGGGGGGCGAGCAGTACTTC
TRBJ2-3 TRBV7-9 TRBD1 many CATGQGSHTQYF TGTGCCACTGGACAGGGCTCACATACGCAGTATTTT
TRBJ2-1 TRBV6-4 TRBD2 many CASSDSSGSANEQFF TGTGCCAGCAGTGACTCCAGCGGGAGCGCAAATGAGCAGTTCTTC
TRBJ2-7 TRBV5-5 . . CASSFRQGGSYEQYF TGTGCCAGCAGCTTCCGCCAAGGGGGTTCCTACGAGCAGTACTTC
TRBJ1-2 TRBV19 . . CASSNDRPYGYTF TGTGCCAGTTCCAATGACAGACCCTATGGCTACACCTTC
TRBJ2-1 TRBV10-3 . . CAISESGFGQFF TGTGCCATTAGTGAGTCGGGTTTCGGGCAGTTCTTC
TRBJ2-3 TRBV4-3 . . CASSPRVTSTDTQYF TGCGCCAGCAGCCCTCGGGTGACTAGCACAGATACGCAGTATTTT
TRBJ1-6 TRBV9 . few CASNPGGQDNSPLHF TGTGCCAGCAACCCGGGGGGGCAGGATAATTCACCCCTCCACTTT
TRBJ2-1 TRBV7-2 . many CASGAAGRNEQFF TGTGCCAGCGGGGCGGCGGGAAGGAATGAGCAGTTCTTC
TRBJ2-7 TRBV20-1 . . CSARDVGHYEQYF TGCAGTGCTAGAGATGTAGGACACTACGAGCAGTACTTC
TRBJ1-5 TRBV24-1 TRBD1 . CATSDTNTGGSNQPQHF TGTGCCACCAGTGATACAAACACAGGGGGCAGCAATCAGCCCCAGCATTTT
TRBJ1-5 TRBV7-9 . . CASSRMGNQPQHF TGTGCCAGCAGTCGAATGGGCAATCAGCCCCAGCATTTT
TRBJ2-1 TRBV5-1 . few CASSLSSHGSSYNEQFF TGCGCCAGCAGCTTGTCCTCACACGGATCCTCCTACAATGAGCAGTTCTTC